A selection of T cell receptor beta chains follows, all from one sample in a study of graft-versus-host responses after intestinal transplantation. Some clones are missing from TCRdb's copy, which holds only in-frame ones; the method was immunoSEQ multiplex PCR. The table lists about 88,000 clones, about 94% of them singletons. Their antigens are not known. This material consisted of unstimulated CD4+ T cells sorted from spleen or lymph node cells, taken before transplant. These receptors all come from a human donor who was the organ donor for an intestinal transplant. Both conserved end residues are part of each CDR3.

V	J	CDR3
TRBV5-1	TRBJ2-3	CASSLVPQGVSTDTQYF
TRBV11-3	TRBJ2-7	CASSSEMAGKYEQYF
TRBV5-7	TRBJ1-5	CASSLTGSEKGDQPQHF
TRBV14	TRBJ1-2	CASSQVPAYGYTF
TRBV4-1	TRBJ2-3	CASSHILRGRTDTQYF
TRBV4-3	TRBJ2-7	CASSPIRTGTYEQYF
TRBV18	TRBJ2-1	CASSPGLNNEQFF
TRBV2	TRBJ2-3	CASSERRDFTDTQYF
TRBV7-6	TRBJ2-7	CASSLTGPYEQYF
TRBV19	TRBJ1-2	CASSPRTDNGYTF
TRBV7-3	TRBJ2-2	CASSATGLTGELFF
TRBV7-9	TRBJ1-2	CASSLTGGYGYTF
TRBV19	TRBJ1-1	CASSMINGAAFF
TRBV28	TRBJ2-7	CASRLRLAGDYEQYF
TRBV11-1	TRBJ2-5	CASSLGSRETQYF
TRBV19	TRBJ1-6	CASSIPGQGNSPLHF
TRBV5-1	TRBJ1-2	CASSLGQGANYGYTF
TRBV7-9	TRBJ1-3	CASSLGSAGNTIYF
TRBV4-1	TRBJ2-2	CASSQRDRAGTGELFF
TRBV6-1	TRBJ1-6	CASSDGQGYSPLHF
TRBV7-8	TRBJ2-4	CASIPTPGENIQYF
TRBV11-2	TRBJ2-7	CASSLSVAGGAYEQYF
TRBV7-2	TRBJ2-7	CASSLGAQQYF
TRBV7-2	TRBJ2-1	CASRLTSGPYNEQFF
TRBV18	TRBJ1-5	CASSPNNQPQHF
TRBV9	TRBJ2-6	CASSVGPQNSGANVLTF
TRBV18	TRBJ1-2	CASSPPILKGSDYGYTF
TRBV25-1	TRBJ1-5	CASSENKEDGRQPQHF
TRBV2	TRBJ2-3	CASSGQGSTDTQYF
TRBV2	TRBJ2-1	CASSDGRSSSYNEQFF
TRBV9	TRBJ1-3	CASSVTPSGGNTIYF
TRBV18	TRBJ2-3	CASSPRQGTDTQYF
TRBV29-1	TRBJ2-7	CSVIPGPKLSYEQYF
TRBV7-2	TRBJ1-2	CASSPRQGAFYGYTF
TRBV6-6	TRBJ2-2	CASSYLGSGELFF
TRBV7-3	TRBJ1-2	CASSERPGERYGYTF
TRBV7-2	TRBJ2-7	CASSLLGLASYEQYF
TRBV2	TRBJ2-5	CASRAGGVETQYF
TRBV18	TRBJ1-1	CASSPLPGSGTEAFF
TRBV2	TRBJ2-5	CASSLTSGGQETQYF
TRBV2	TRBJ1-5	CASSVGRDQPQHF
TRBV5-8	TRBJ2-1	CASSLLQGVYNEQFF
TRBV11-2	TRBJ2-5	CASSLVGQGYETQYF
TRBV7-2	TRBJ2-6	CASSYPLAGGLGANVLTF
TRBV5-1	TRBJ2-7	CASSLDQTAYEQYF
TRBV29-1	TRBJ1-4	CSVKGPLNEKLFF
TRBV7-2	TRBJ2-3	CASSLRGHGRYTDTQYF
TRBV28	TRBJ2-7	CASSFSVHEQYF
TRBV18	TRBJ2-1	CASSPRRDNEQFF
TRBV5-5	TRBJ2-7	CASSLVGYEQYF
TRBV2	TRBJ2-7	CASTYGPAYEQYF
TRBV6-6	TRBJ2-2	CASRRNRDVGELFF
TRBV28	TRBJ1-1	CASSKGRYLGNTEAFF